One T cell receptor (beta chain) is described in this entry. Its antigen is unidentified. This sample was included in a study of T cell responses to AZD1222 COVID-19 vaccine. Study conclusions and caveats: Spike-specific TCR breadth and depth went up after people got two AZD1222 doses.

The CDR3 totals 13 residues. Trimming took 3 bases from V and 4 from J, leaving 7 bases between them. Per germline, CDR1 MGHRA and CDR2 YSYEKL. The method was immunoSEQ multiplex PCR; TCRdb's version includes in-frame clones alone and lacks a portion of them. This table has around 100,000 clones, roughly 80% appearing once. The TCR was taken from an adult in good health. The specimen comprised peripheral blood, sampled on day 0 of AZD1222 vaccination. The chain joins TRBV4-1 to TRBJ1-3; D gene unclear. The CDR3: CASSQLPGNTIYF. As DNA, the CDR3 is TGCGCCAGCAGCCAGCTCCCGGGAAACACCATATATTTT.